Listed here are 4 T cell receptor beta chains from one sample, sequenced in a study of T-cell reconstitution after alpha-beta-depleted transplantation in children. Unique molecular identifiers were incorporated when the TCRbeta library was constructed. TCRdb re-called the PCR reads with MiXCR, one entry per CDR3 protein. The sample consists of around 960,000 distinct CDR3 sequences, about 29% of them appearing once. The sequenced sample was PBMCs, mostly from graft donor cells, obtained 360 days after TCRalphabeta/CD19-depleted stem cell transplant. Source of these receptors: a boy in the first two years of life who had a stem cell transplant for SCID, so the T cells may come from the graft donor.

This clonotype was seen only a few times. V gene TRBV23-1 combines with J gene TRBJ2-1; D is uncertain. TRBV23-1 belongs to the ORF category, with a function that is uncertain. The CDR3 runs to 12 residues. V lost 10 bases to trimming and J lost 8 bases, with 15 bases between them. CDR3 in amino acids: CATPNHRDEQFF. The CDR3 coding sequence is TGCGCCACCCCTAACCATCGCGATGAGCAGTTCTTC.

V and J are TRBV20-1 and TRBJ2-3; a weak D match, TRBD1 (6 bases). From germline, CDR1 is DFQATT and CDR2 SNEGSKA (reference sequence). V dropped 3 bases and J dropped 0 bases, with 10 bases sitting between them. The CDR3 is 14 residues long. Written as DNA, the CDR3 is TGCAGTGCTAGCGGGACAACTAGCACAGATACGCAGTATTTT. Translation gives CSASGTTSTDTQYF.

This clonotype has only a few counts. The CDR3 reads CASRPQASSYNEQFF. CDR3 DNA sequence: TGCGCCAGCAGGCCACAGGCGAGCTCCTACAATGAGCAGTTCTTC. The V and J genes are TRBV4-1 and TRBJ2-1; possibly TRBD1 for D (5 bases). V shed 6 bases and J shed 0 bases, with 12 bases lying between them. Germline assignment: CDR1 MGHRA and CDR2 YSYEKL. The CDR3 is made up of 15 amino acids.

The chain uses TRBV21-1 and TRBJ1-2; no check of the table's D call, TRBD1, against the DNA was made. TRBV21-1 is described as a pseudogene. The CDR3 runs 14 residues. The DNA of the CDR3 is TGTGCCAGCAGGACAGGGGGACGTGGGTATGGCTACACCTTC. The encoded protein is CASRTGGRGYGYTF.